This T cell receptor beta chain was retrieved from a study of OX40 agonist ivuxolimab in advanced cancers. For the wider study: Ivuxolimab, which targeted the costimulatory receptor OX40 (CD134), was an agonistic, fully human IgG2 monoclonal antibody. Intravenous ivuxolimab was administered to patients every 2 weeks at six dose levels: 0.01, 0.1, 0.3, 1.5, 3 and 10 mg/kg. Among the approximately 54 dose-escalation patients, some 19 had hepatocellular carcinoma, about 15 melanoma, 9 renal cell carcinoma and 9 head and neck cancer. In the dose-escalation cohort, roughly 80% of patients were male, and the mean age was roughly 60 years, with a range of about 20 to 79. Patients were allowed to have had prior anti-PD-1, anti-PD-L1 or anti-CTLA-4 therapy, and around two fifths of the dose-escalation patients had been treated with checkpoint inhibitors. Partial responses occurred in three dose-escalation patients, of whom one had hepatocellular carcinoma and two had cutaneous melanoma. The point of sequencing TCRbeta in the periphery was to test whether ivuxolimab changed TCR sequence diversity and drove clonal T-cell expansion. The paper covers the monotherapy dose-escalation part of the phase I ivuxolimab trial, which included N ≈ 54 patients. Study-wide findings and limitations: At doses of 0.1 to 3.0 mg/kg, clonal expansion of both CD4+ and CD8+ T cells in blood was seen between baseline and week 6. Low levels of normalized T-cell clonal expansion were also seen in some patients who did not respond. Antigen specificity was not determined for the clonally expanded peripheral T cells. In partial responders in the 0.1-3.0 mg/kg groups, normalized peripheral clonal expansion was found to be among the lowest, especially among CD8+ T cells. After ivuxolimab, CD8+ T cells had more expanded clones than CD4+ T cells on average.

CDR1 and CDR2, per the germline V gene, are SGDLS and YYNGEE. V is pared back by 4 bases and J by 7 bases, with 20 bases lying between the germline termini. Inclusive of the bounding cysteine and phenylalanine, the CDR3 is 16 residues long. Only CDR3 DNA remains: 48 bases, in frame from the first base. Patients with autoimmune disease history or receiving systemic immunosuppression were excluded from the trial. In every dose cohort, peripheral blood was drawn for TCR sequencing at baseline, cycle 4 day 1, and cycle 7 day 1. Samples were obtained from an open-label, multicenter, first-in-human phase I dose-escalation trial of ivuxolimab. Adults with locally advanced or metastatic melanoma, renal cell carcinoma, hepatocellular carcinoma or head and neck squamous cell carcinoma were enrolled in the trial. Before TCR sequencing, CD4+ T cells and CD8+ T cells from peripheral blood were sorted into separate populations.

To sequence the TCRbeta CDR3 region, genomic DNA was isolated from the sorted cells. The immunoSEQ Assay was used for sequencing of TCRbeta CDR3 regions. This is the immuneACCESS table as TCRdb keeps it, with only in-frame sequences that have V and J called. A part of the clones is gone; compared with another copy, unresolved V genes explain less than half, and the rest is unexplained. For this sample there are 45,000 to 65,000 clones; roughly four fifths appear just once. The ten largest clonotypes hold about 3% of the sample. Remarks on this clone: Its binding antigen is unknown. Base qualities were left out, and no much larger clone turns up one base away.

The rearranged segments are TRBV9 and TRBJ1-4; D gene: possibly TRBD1, on 6 matching bases. This sequence originates from an adult with an advanced solid tumor such as melanoma, head and neck, liver or kidney cancer. Material: CD4+ or CD8+ T cells sorted from blood, obtained in a trial of the OX40 agonist ivuxolimab. At the DNA level, the sequence is TGTGCCAGCAGCCCGGAGGTTCACAGGGAGGGTGAAAAACTGTTTTTT. This translates into CASSPEVHREGEKLFF.